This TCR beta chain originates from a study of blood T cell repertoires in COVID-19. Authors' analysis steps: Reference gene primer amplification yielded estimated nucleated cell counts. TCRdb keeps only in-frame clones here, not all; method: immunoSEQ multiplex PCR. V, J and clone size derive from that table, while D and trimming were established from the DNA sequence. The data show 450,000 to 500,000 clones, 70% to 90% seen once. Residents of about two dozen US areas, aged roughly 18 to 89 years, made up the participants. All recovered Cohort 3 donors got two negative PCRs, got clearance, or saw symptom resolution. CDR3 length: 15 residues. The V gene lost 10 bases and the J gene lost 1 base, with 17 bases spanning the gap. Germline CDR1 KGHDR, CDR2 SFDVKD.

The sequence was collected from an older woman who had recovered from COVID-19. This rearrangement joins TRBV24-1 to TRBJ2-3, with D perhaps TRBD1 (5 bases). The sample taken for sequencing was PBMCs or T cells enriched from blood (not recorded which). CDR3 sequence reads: CATDTGPGGTDTQYF. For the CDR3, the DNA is TGTGCCACAGACACAGGTCCCGGCGGCACAGATACGCAGTATTTT.